This TCR beta chain came from a study of cytomegalovirus exposure and HLA in healthy donors. Some clones are missing from TCRdb's copy, which holds only in-frame ones; the method was immunoSEQ multiplex PCR. The sample has about 98,000 clones, less than 90% seen once; the top ten hold about 6.5%. The CDR3 length is 16 residues. CDR1 and CDR2 from the germline V gene are SGHVS and FNYEAQ. V shed 5 bases, J shed 3 bases, and the junction held 7 bases outside the gene matches. Sequenced: PBMCs. The sequence was collected from a man between 18 and 35 years old in good health and CMV-seropositive. The V gene is TRBV7-6, the J gene TRBJ2-3; 11 bases agree with TRBD1. The CDR3 reads CASSPRDRGGTDTQYF. CDR3 coding DNA: TGTGCCAGCAGCCCCCGGGACAGGGGGGGTACAGATACGCAGTATTTT.